This T cell receptor (beta chain) was sequenced during a study of shared clonotypes between healthy human individuals. Germline V CDR1 and CDR2: MNHNS, SASEGT. J lost 4 bases, V lost 3 bases, and 7 bases had no gene match. This CDR3 is built from 15 residues. Using immunoSEQ multiplex PCR, the repertoire was profiled, and TCRdb retains in-frame clones only, with some absent. The sample consists of 2 million to 3 million clones, 93% of them appearing once. Findings and caveats of the study: Generally, naive subsets came out with larger estimated richness than memory subsets.

As to this clone: Its antigen is unidentified.

The receptor was isolated from a man aged 18 to 30 in good health. Some clones in this sample may be carry-over from other donors' samples. Sequencing was performed on naive CD4+ T cells from PBMCs. Subset indicated: CD45RA+ positively selected. The chain links TRBV6-1 to TRBJ2-5; TRBD1 matches at 8 bases. The CDR3 sequence: CASSERTGLRETQYF. In DNA form, the CDR3 reads TGTGCCAGCAGTGAGAGGACAGGGCTCCGAGAGACCCAGTACTTC.